This TCR beta chain was captured by sequencing in a study of OX40 agonist ivuxolimab in advanced cancers. Overall study: Patients received intravenous ivuxolimab every 2 weeks at 0.01 to 10 mg/kg.

Germline CDR1 LNHNV, CDR2 YYDKDF (reference sequence). V was cut by 0 bases and J by 2 bases, with 9 bases left in between. The CDR3 consists of 15 residues. Profiled with immunoSEQ multiplex PCR; TCRdb holds only in-frame clones, not every one. This sample carries more than 60,000 clones, roughly nine tenths of them seen once, and the ten largest clones take approximately 0.99%. The material sequenced was CD4+ or CD8+ T cells sorted from blood, taken in a trial of the OX40 agonist ivuxolimab. This receptor was taken from an adult with an advanced solid tumor such as melanoma, head and neck, liver or kidney cancer. The chain couples TRBV15 to TRBJ2-3; D may be TRBD2 (6 bases). DNA for the CDR3: TGTGCCACCAGCAGAGATGGACTATACACAGATACGCAGTATTTT. It codes for CATSRDGLYTDTQYF.